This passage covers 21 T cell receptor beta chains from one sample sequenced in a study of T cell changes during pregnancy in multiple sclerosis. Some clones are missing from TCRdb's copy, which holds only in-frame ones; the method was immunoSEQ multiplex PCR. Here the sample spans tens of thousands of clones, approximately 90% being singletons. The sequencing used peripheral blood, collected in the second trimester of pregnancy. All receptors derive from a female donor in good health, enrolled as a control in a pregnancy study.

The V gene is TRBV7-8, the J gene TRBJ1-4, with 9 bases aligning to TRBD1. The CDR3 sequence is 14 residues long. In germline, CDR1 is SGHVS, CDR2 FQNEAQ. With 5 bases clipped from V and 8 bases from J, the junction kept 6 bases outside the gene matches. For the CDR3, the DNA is TGTGCCAGCAGCGGCAGGACAGGGGACGAAAAACTGTTTTTT. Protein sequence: CASSGRTGDEKLFF. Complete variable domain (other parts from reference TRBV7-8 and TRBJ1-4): GAGVSQSPRYKVAKRGQDVALRCDPISGHVSLFWYQQALGQGPEFLTYFQNEAQLDKSGLPSDRFFAERPEGSVSTLKIQRTQQEDSAVYLCASSGRTGDEKLFFGSGTQLSVL.

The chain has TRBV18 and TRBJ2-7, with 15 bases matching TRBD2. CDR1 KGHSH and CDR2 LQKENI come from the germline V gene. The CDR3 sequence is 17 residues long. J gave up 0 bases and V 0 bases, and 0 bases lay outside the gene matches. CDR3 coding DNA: TGTGCCAGCTCACCACCGGGACTAGCGGGAGGCTCCTACGAGCAGTACTTC. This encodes CASSPPGLAGGSYEQYF.

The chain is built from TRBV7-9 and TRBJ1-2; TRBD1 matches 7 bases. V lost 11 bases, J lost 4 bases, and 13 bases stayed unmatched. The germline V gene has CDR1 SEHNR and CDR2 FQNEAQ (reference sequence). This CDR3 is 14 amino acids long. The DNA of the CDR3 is TGTGCCGAAGAATCTGAGGGACAGATCTATGGCTACACCTTC. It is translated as CAEESEGQIYGYTF. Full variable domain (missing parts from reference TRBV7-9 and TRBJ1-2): DTGVSQNPRHKITKRGQNVTFRCDPISEHNRLYWYRQTLGQGPEFLTYFQNEAQLEKSRLLSDRFSAERPKGSFSTLEIQRTEQGDSAMYLCAEESEGQIYGYTFGSGTRLTVV.

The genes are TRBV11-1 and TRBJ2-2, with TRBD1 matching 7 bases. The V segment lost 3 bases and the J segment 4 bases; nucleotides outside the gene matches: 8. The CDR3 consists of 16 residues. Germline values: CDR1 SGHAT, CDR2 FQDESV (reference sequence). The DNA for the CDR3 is TGTGCCAGCAGCTTGAGAGGGGGCTCGGGCACCGGGGAGCTGTTTTTT. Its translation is CASSLRGGSGTGELFF.

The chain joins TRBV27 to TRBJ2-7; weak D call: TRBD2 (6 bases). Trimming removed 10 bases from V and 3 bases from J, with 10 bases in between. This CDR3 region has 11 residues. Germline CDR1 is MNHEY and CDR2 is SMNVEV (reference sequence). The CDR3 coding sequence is TGTGCCACCAGGCGGGGCTACGAGCAGTACTTC. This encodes CATRRGYEQYF.

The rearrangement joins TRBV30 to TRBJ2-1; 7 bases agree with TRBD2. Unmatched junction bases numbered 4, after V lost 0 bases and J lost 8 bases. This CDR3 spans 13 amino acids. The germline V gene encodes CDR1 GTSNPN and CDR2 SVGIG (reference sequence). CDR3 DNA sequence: TGTGCCTGGAGTGTTGGGGGGGGTGATGAGCAGTTCTTC. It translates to CAWSVGGGDEQFF.

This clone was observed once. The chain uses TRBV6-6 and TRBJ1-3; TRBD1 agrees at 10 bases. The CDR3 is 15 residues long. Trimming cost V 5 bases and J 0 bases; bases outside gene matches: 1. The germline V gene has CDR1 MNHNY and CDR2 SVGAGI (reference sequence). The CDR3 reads CASSDRGHSGNTIYF. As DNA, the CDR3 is TGTGCCAGCAGTGACAGGGGGCACTCTGGAAACACCATATATTTT.

The CDR3 reads CASSIQGGAYNEQFF. The CDR3 DNA follows: TGTGCCAGTAGTATTCAAGGGGGCGCCTACAATGAGCAGTTCTTC. The rearrangement joins TRBV19 to TRBJ2-1; 7 bases align to TRBD1. The J segment lost 2 bases and the V segment lost 3 bases, leaving 4 bases of the junction unmatched. The CDR3 loop spans 15 amino acids. Germline V CDR1 and CDR2: LNHDA, SQIVND (reference sequence).

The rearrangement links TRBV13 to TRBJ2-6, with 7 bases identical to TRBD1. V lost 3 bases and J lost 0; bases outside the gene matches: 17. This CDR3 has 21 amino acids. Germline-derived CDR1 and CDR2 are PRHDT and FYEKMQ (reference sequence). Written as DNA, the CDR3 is TGTGCCAGCAGCTTGATGGCCCTTGGGGCAGGGGGTTACTCTGGGGCCAACGTCCTGACTTTC. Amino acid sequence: CASSLMALGAGGYSGANVLTF.

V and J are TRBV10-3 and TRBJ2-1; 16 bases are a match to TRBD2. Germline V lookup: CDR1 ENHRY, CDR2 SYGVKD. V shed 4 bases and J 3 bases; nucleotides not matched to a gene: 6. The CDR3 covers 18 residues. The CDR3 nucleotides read TGTGCCATCAGTGGGGGACTAGCGGGGGGGCCAAACTACAATGAGCAGTTCTTC. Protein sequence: CAISGGLAGGPNYNEQFF.

CDR3 amino acids: CASSRTERGGPGYEQFF. DNA for the CDR3: TGTGCCAGCAGCCGAACTGAGCGGGGGGGCCCGGGCTATGAGCAGTTCTTC. The rearrangement joins TRBV4-2 to TRBJ2-1; 10 bases agree with TRBD2. V gave up 4 bases and J gave up 8 bases; unmatched junction bases: 14. The CDR3 consists of 17 residues. Germline-derived CDR1 and CDR2 are LGHNA and YNFKEQ.

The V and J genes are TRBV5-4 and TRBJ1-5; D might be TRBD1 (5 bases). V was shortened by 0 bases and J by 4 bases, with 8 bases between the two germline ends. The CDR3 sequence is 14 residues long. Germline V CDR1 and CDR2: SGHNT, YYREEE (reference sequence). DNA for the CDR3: TGTGCCAGCAGCTTGGCCGGGGGGAATCAGCCCCAGCATTTT. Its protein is CASSLAGGNQPQHF.

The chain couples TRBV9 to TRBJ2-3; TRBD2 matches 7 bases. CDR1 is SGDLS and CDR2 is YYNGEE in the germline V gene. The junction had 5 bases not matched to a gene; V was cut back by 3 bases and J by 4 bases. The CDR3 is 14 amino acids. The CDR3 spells CASSARLAPDTQYF. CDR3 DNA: TGTGCCAGCAGCGCCAGACTAGCCCCAGATACGCAGTATTTT.

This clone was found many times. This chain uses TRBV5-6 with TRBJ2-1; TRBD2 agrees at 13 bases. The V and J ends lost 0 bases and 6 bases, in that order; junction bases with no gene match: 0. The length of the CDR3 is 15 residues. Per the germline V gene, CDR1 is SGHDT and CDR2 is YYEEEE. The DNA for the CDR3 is TGTGCCAGCAGCTTGGGACTAGCGGGAGGCAATGAGCAGTTCTTC. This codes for CASSLGLAGGNEQFF.

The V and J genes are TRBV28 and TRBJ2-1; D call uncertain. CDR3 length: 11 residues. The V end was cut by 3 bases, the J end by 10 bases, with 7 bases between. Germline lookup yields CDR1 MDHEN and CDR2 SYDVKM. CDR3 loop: CASSFSPEQFF. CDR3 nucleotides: TGTGCCAGCAGTTTTAGTCCGGAGCAGTTCTTC.

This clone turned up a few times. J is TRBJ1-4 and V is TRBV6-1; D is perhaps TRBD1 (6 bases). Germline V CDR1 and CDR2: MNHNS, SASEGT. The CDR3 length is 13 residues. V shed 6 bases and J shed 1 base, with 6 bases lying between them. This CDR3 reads CASRQGTNEKLFF. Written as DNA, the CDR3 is TGTGCCAGCAGACAGGGAACTAATGAAAAACTGTTTTTT.

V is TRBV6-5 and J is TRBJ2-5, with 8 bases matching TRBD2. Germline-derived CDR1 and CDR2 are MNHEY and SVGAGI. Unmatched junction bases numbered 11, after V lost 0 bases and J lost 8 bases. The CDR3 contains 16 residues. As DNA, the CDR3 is TGTGCCAGCAGTTACTCGGGCGGGGGGCCCCGTAGTACCCAGTACTTC. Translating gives CASSYSGGGPRSTQYF.

The CDR3 reads CASSISHRSSYEQYF. CDR3 nucleotides: TGTGCCAGTAGTATAAGTCACAGATCCTCCTACGAGCAGTACTTC. This chain connects TRBV19 to TRBJ2-7; D is unresolved. The CDR3 covers 15 residues. V lost 2 bases, J lost 0 bases, and 11 bases lay in between. Germline V gene sequence: CDR1 LNHDA, CDR2 SQIVND (reference sequence).

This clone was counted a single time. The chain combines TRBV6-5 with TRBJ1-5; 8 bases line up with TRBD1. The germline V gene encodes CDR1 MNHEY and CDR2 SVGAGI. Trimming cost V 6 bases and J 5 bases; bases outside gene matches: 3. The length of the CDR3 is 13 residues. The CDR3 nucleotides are TGTGCCAGCAGGACAGGGGTCGATCAGCCCCAGCATTTT. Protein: CASRTGVDQPQHF.

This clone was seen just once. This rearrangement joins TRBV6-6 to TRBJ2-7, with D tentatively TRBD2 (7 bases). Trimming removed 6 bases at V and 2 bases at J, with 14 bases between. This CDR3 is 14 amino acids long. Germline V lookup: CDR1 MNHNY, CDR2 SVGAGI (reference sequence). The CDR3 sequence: CASRAGAPPYEQYF. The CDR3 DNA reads TGTGCCAGCAGGGCGGGGGCTCCTCCCTACGAGCAGTACTTC.

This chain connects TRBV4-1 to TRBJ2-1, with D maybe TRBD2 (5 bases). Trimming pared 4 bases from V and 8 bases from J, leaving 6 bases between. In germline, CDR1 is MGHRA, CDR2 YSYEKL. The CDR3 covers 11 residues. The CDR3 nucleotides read TGCGCCAGCAGCCGGGGAGATGAGCAGTTCTTC. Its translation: CASSRGDEQFF.